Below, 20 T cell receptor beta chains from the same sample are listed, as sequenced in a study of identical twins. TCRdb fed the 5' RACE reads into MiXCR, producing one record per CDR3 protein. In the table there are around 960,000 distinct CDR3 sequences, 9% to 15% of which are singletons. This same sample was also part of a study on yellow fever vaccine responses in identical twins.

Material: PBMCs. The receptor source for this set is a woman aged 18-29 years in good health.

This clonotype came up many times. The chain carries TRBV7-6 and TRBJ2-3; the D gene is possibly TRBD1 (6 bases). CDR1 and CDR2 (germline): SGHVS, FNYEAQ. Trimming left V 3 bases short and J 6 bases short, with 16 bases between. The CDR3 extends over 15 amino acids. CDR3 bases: TGTGCCAGCAGCTTTCTTAGAGACAGGCTGGATACGCAGTATTTT. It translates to CASSFLRDRLDTQYF. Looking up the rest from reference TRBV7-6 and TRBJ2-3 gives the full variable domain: GAGVSQSPRYKVTKRGQDVALRCDPISGHVSLYWYRQALGQGPEFLTYFNYEAQQDKSGLPNDRFSAERPEGSISTLTIQRTEQRDSAMYRCASSFLRDRLDTQYFGPGTRLTVL.

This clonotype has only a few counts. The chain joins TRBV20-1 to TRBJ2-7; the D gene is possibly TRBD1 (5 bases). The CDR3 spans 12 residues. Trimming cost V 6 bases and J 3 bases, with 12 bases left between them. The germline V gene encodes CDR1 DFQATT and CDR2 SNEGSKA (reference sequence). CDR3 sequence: CSAPGRNYEQYF. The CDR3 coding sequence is TGCAGTGCCCCAGGGCGGAACTACGAGCAGTACTTC.

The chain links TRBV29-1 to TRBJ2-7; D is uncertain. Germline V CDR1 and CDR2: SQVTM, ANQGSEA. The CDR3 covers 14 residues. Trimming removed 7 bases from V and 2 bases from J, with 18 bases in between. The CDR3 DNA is TGCAGCGCTACACCGTCCGAATTTACCTACGAGCAGTACGTC. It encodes CSATPSEFTYEQYV.

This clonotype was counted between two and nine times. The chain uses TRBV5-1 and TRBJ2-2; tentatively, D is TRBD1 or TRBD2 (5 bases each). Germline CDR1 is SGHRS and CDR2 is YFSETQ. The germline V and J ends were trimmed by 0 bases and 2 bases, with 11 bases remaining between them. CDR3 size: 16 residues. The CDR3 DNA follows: TGCGCCAGCAGCTTGGCCCGGGGCCGAAACACCGGGGAGCTGTTTTTT. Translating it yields CASSLARGRNTGELFF.

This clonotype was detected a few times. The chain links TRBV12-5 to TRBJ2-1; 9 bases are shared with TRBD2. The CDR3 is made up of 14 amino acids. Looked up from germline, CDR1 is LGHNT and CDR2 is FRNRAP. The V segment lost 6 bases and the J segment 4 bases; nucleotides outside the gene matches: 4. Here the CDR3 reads CASGRLAGYNEQFF. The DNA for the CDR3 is TGTGCTAGTGGAAGGCTAGCGGGATACAATGAGCAGTTCTTC.

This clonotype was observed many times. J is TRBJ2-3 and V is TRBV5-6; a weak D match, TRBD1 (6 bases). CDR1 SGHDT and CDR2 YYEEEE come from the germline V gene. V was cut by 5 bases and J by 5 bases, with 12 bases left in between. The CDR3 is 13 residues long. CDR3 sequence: CASRPTGGDTQYF. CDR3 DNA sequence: TGTGCCAGCAGACCGACAGGAGGAGATACGCAGTATTTT.

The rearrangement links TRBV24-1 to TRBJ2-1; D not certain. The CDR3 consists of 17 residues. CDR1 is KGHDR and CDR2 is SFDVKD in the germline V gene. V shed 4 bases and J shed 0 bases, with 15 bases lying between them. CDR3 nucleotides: TGTGCCACCAGTGACCCCGGACGTCCGAGCTCCTACAATGAGCAGTTCTTC. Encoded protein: CATSDPGRPSSYNEQFF.

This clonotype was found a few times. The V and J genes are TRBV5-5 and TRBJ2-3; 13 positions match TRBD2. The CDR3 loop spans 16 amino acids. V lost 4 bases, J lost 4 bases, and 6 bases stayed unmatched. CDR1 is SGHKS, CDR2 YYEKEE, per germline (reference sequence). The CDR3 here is CASSKGLAGVADTQYF. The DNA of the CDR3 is TGTGCCAGCAGCAAAGGACTAGCGGGAGTGGCAGATACGCAGTATTTT.

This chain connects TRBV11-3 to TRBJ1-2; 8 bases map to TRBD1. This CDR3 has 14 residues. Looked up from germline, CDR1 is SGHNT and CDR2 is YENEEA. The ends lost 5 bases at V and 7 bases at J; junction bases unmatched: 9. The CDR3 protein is CASSLGQGSAGYTF. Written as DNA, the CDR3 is TGTGCCAGCAGCCTAGGACAGGGATCGGCTGGCTACACCTTC. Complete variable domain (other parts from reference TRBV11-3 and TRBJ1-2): EAGVVQSPRYKIIEKKQPVAFWCNPISGHNTLYWYLQNLGQGPELLIRYENEEAVDDSQLPKDRFSAERLKGVDSTLKIQPAELGDSAVYLCASSLGQGSAGYTFGSGTRLTVV.

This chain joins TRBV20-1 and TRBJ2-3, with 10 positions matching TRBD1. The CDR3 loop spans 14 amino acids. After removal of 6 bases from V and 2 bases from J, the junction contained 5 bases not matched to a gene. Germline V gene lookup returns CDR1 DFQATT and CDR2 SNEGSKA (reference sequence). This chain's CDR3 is CSAQDRGNTDTQYF. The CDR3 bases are TGCAGTGCCCAGGACAGGGGGAACACAGATACGCAGTATTTT.

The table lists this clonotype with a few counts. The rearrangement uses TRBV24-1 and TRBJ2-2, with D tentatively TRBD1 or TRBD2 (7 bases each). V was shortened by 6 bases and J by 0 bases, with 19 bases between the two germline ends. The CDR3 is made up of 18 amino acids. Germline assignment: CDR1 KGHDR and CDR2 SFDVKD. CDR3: CATSLAQSGTANTGELFF. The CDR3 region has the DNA TGTGCCACCAGTCTCGCGCAGAGCGGGACAGCGAACACCGGGGAGCTGTTTTTT.

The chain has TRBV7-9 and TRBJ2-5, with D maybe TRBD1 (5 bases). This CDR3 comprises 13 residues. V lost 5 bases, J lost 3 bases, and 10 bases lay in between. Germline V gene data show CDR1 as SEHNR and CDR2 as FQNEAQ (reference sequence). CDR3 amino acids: CASSIPGKETQYF. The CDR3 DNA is TGTGCCAGCAGCATCCCAGGGAAAGAGACCCAGTACTTC.

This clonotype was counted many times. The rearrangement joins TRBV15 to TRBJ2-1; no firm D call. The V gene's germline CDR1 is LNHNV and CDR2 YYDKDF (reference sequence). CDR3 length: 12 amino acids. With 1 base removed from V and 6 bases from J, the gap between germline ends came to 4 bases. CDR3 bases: TGTGCCACCAGCAGAGCCGGCAATGAGCAGTTCTTC. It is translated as CATSRAGNEQFF.

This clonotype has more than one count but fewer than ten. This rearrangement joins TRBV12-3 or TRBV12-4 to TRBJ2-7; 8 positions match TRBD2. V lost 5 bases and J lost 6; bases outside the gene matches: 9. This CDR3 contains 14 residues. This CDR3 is CASSRVAGSSEQYF. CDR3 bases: TGTGCCAGCAGTCGAGTAGCGGGAAGCAGCGAGCAGTACTTC.

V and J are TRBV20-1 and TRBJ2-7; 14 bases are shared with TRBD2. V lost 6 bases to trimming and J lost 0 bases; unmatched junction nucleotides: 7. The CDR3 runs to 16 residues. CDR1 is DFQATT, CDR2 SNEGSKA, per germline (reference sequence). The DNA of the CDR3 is TGCAGTGCGCGGACTAGCGGGAGGATCCCCTCCTACGAGCAGTACTTC. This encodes CSARTSGRIPSYEQYF.

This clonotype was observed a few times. CDR3 residues: CASSLQVLWGQETQYF. The CDR3 region has the DNA TGTGCCAGCAGCTTACAAGTGTTGTGGGGCCAAGAGACCCAGTACTTC. The chain has TRBV7-6 and TRBJ2-5, with D unclear. Germline CDR1 reads SGHVS; CDR2 reads FNYEAQ. The CDR3 sequence is 16 residues long. V lost 2 bases, J lost 1 base, and 14 bases lay in between. Full variable domain (outside the CDR3, taken from reference TRBV7-6 and TRBJ2-5): GAGVSQSPRYKVTKRGQDVALRCDPISGHVSLYWYRQALGQGPEFLTYFNYEAQQDKSGLPNDRFSAERPEGSISTLTIQRTEQRDSAMYRCASSLQVLWGQETQYFGPGTRLLVL.

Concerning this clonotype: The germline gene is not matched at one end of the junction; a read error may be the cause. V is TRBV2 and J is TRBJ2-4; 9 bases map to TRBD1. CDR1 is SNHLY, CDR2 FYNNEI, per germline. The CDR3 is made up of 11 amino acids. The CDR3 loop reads CASSRTGDLDF. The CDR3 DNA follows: TGTGCCAGCAGTCGGACAGGGGATTTGGACTTC.

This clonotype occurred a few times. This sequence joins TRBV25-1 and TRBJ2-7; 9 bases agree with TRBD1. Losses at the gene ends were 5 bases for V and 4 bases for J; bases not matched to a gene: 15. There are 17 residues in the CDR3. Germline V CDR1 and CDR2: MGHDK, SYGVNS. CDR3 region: CASSTTPDRGIRYEQYV. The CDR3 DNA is TGTGCCAGCAGTACCACCCCGGACAGGGGAATAAGGTACGAGCAGTACGTC.

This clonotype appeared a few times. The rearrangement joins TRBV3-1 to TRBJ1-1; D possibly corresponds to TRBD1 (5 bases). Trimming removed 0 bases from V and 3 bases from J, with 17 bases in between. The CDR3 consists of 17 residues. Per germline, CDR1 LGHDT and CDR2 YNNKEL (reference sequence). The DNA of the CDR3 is TGTGCCAGCAGCCAAGAGAGTCCCAGGGTCCCCTACACTGAAGCTTTCTTT. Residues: CASSQESPRVPYTEAFF.

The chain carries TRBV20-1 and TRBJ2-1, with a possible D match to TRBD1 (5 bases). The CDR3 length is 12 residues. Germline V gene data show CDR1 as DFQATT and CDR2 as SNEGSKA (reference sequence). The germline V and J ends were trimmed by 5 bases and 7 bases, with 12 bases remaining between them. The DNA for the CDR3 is TGCAGTGCTTCAAAACAGGTGAATGAGCAGTTCTTC. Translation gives CSASKQVNEQFF.